These 27 T cell receptor beta chains were sequenced from one sample in a study of cytomegalovirus exposure and HLA in healthy donors (dated by TCRdb to 2015 to 2018). Preparation of the library involved the immunoSEQ multiplex PCR assay. A mixture of 60 forward primers for TCR Vbeta segments and 13 reverse primers for TCR Jbeta segments was used in the multiplex PCR. In its TCRdb copy, this immuneACCESS table keeps in-frame sequences only and misses some clones. Where compared with another copy, unresolved V genes explain less than half of these, and the others have no known cause. For this sample there are roughly 190,000 clones; 84% appear just once. Jointly, the top ten make up about 2.6% of the sample. The sample consisted of PBMCs. These receptors all stem from a woman aged 45 to 65 in good health and CMV-seropositive.

This chain connects TRBV5-5 to TRBJ2-3; 7 bases match TRBD1. The CDR3 contains 16 residues. V was clipped by 3 bases and J by 5 bases; unmatched bases: 12. Germline CDR1 and CDR2: SGHKS and YYEKEE (reference sequence). The CDR3 here is CASSSPTTGTKDTQYF. CDR3 DNA: TGTGCCAGCAGCTCGCCTACGACAGGGACGAAAGATACGCAGTATTTT.

The chain combines TRBV7-2 with TRBJ1-2; D perhaps matches TRBD1 (5 bases). Trimming removed 6 bases from V and 8 bases from J, with 13 bases in between. The germline CDR1 and CDR2 sequences are SGHTA and FQGNSA. CDR3 length equals 12 residues. In DNA, the CDR3 is TGTGCCAGCAGGGACCAGGGAGGCGGCTACACCTTC. This gives the protein CASRDQGGGYTF.

This CDR3 reads CATSRPSGGAAGELFF. CDR3 sequence (DNA): TGTGCCACCAGCAGACCTAGCGGGGGGGCGGCCGGGGAGCTGTTTTTT. The chain is built from TRBV15 and TRBJ2-2; TRBD2 agrees at 12 bases. CDR1 is LNHNV and CDR2 is YYDKDF in the germline V gene (reference sequence). The CDR3 contains 16 residues. The V gene end was trimmed by 2 bases and the J gene end by 6 bases; junction bases not matched to a gene: 4.

This chain joins TRBV6-1 and TRBJ2-3, with D possibly TRBD2 on 6 matching bases. The germline gives CDR1 MNHNS, CDR2 SASEGT. The V and J ends lost 6 bases and 4 bases respectively, with 17 bases between them. This CDR3 comprises 15 residues. Here the CDR3 DNA reads TGTGCCAGCAGCCTCCGCGGGGATCGGGCAGATACGCAGTATTTT. The encoded protein is CASSLRGDRADTQYF.

The rearrangement links TRBV5-4 to TRBJ1-1; D ambiguous. The CDR3 runs to 14 residues. The germline V gene encodes CDR1 SGHNT and CDR2 YYREEE (reference sequence). Trimming stripped 4 bases from V and 6 bases from J, with 16 bases between. CDR3 bases: TGTGCCAGCAGCCAAGATTACTATAGGCCTGAAGCTTTCTTT. Translated: CASSQDYYRPEAFF.

The chain employs TRBV5-1 and TRBJ1-1, with a possible D match to TRBD1 (5 bases). The V end lost 3 bases, the J end lost 5 bases, and 20 bases lay between the germline ends. The CDR3 length is 16 residues. Germline V gene lookup returns CDR1 SGHRS and CDR2 YFSETQ. This CDR3 reads CASSYAGRVEGTEAFF. In DNA form, the CDR3 reads TGCGCCAGCAGCTATGCCGGGCGGGTGGAGGGGACTGAAGCTTTCTTT.

A note on this clone: Within the sample, other DNA sequences also encode this same CDR3. The chain links TRBV29-1 to TRBJ1-4, with 11 bases fitting TRBD1. CDR3 length equals 13 residues. V dropped 3 bases and J dropped 8; count of bases not matched to a gene: 2. Germline V lookup: CDR1 SQVTM, CDR2 ANQGSEA. CDR3 loop: CSVDGQGAEKLFF. In nucleotides, the CDR3 is TGCAGCGTTGACGGACAGGGGGCCGAAAAACTGTTTTTT.

This chain uses TRBV6-1 with TRBJ1-1, with TRBD1 matching 10 bases. The germline V gene has CDR1 MNHNS and CDR2 SASEGT. CDR3 length: 13 residues. Losses at the gene ends were 10 bases for V and 3 bases for J; bases not matched to a gene: 5. DNA of the CDR3: TGTGCCACCGACAGGGGGCGGGACACTGAAGCTTTCTTT. It specifies CATDRGRDTEAFF.

The chain carries TRBV5-4 and TRBJ2-2, with D unclear. Germline CDR1 and CDR2: SGHNT and YYREEE (reference sequence). This CDR3 has 16 residues. Trimming removed 2 bases at V and 5 bases at J, with 16 bases between. The DNA for the CDR3 is TGTGCCAGCAGCTTTAAGACTGACCCTAGGACCGGGGAGCTGTTTTTT. Its translation is CASSFKTDPRTGELFF.

The CDR3 protein is CASSTSGMDNEQFF. CDR3 nucleotide sequence: TGTGCCAGCAGTACTAGCGGAATGGACAATGAGCAGTTCTTC. This sequence joins TRBV6-5 and TRBJ2-1; 8 bases line up with TRBD2. Losses at the gene ends were 5 bases for V and 5 bases for J; bases not matched to a gene: 5. CDR3 length equals 14 residues. Per germline, CDR1 MNHEY and CDR2 SVGAGI.

This CDR3 is CASGPGTAYEQYF. The CDR3 coding sequence is TGTGCCAGCGGTCCCGGGACAGCATACGAGCAGTACTTC. The chain links TRBV6-5 to TRBJ2-7; 7 bases line up with TRBD1. The CDR3 runs 13 residues. The germline V gene encodes CDR1 MNHEY and CDR2 SVGAGI. Losses at the gene ends were 8 bases for V and 4 bases for J; bases not matched to a gene: 8.

The J gene is TRBJ2-1, the V gene TRBV7-9, with 10 bases lining up with TRBD2. Germline values: CDR1 SEHNR, CDR2 FQNEAQ (reference sequence). The CDR3 is 15 residues long. Trimming at V came to 5 bases and at J to 2 bases, leaving 3 bases not matched to a gene. This chain's CDR3 is CASSPSGGAYNEQFF. The CDR3 nucleotides read TGTGCCAGCAGCCCAAGCGGGGGGGCCTACAATGAGCAGTTCTTC.

This clone was counted between two and nine times. The chain's CDR3 is CASSHGQGAGELFF. In DNA form, the CDR3 reads TGTGCCAGCAGCCATGGTCAGGGGGCCGGGGAGCTGTTTTTT. The chain carries TRBV4-2 and TRBJ2-2; 7 positions agree with TRBD1. The ends lost 3 bases at V and 6 bases at J; junction bases unmatched: 4. This CDR3 has 14 residues. Per the germline V gene, CDR1 is LGHNA and CDR2 is YNFKEQ.

Notes on this clone: One end of the junction fails to match germline, which may point to a read error. The chain joins TRBV6-5 to TRBJ1-5; 7 bases agree with TRBD1. This CDR3 comprises 13 residues. Per germline, CDR1 MNHEY and CDR2 SVGAGI. The CDR3 here is CVDRVWGNQPQHF. In DNA form, the CDR3 reads TGCGTCGACAGGGTTTGGGGCAATCAGCCCCAGCATTTT.

J is TRBJ1-3 and V is TRBV27; weak D call: TRBD1 (5 bases). Germline V gene lookup returns CDR1 MNHEY and CDR2 SMNVEV (reference sequence). This CDR3 has 14 amino acids. V shed 3 bases and J shed 7 bases, with 13 bases lying between them. The CDR3, as DNA: TGTGCCAGCAGTTTCCGCGGGGGAGGGAACACCATATATTTT. The encoded protein is CASSFRGGGNTIYF.

The CDR3 region is CASSLVGVSGGAFF. The DNA for the CDR3 is TGTGCCAGCAGCTTAGTAGGGGTCTCGGGGGGAGCTTTCTTT. The V and J genes are TRBV11-2 and TRBJ1-1; D perhaps matches TRBD1 (5 bases). Trimming removed 1 base from V and 10 bases from J, with 16 bases in between. The CDR3 contains 14 residues. The V gene's germline CDR1 is SGHAT and CDR2 FQNNGV. Based on the CDR3 plus reference TRBV11-2 and TRBJ1-1, the full variable domain is EAGVAQSPRYKIIEKRQSVAFWCNPISGHATLYWYQQILGQGPKLLIQFQNNGVVDDSQLPKDRFSAERLKGVDSTLKIQPAKLEDSAVYLCASSLVGVSGGAFFGQGTRLTVV.

CDR3 DNA: TGTGCCACCAGCAGAGGTAGCGGGGGTGGGGATACGCAGTATTTT. It is translated as CATSRGSGGGDTQYF. V and J are TRBV15 and TRBJ2-3; TRBD2 aligns across 9 bases. Per germline, CDR1 LNHNV and CDR2 YYDKDF (reference sequence). CDR3 length: 15 amino acids. Trimming removed 1 base from V and 6 bases from J; junction bases left unmatched: 5.

The rearrangement joins TRBV21-1 to TRBJ2-2; the table's D call of TRBD2 was not tested on the DNA. TRBV21-1 is reported as a pseudogene. The length of the CDR3 is 18 residues. The CDR3 sequence: CASSKGEAGGLVAGELFF. The CDR3 DNA reads as TGTGCCAGCAGCAAAGGGGAAGCGGGGGGGCTCGTTGCCGGGGAGCTGTTTTTT.

J is TRBJ1-2 and V is TRBV6-6; 8 bases fit TRBD1. Trimming took 6 bases from V and 8 from J; bases not matched to a gene: 11. Germline CDR1 MNHNY, CDR2 SVGAGI (reference sequence). The CDR3 spans 14 residues. CDR3 amino acids: CASSPTTGGRGYTF. The CDR3 DNA is TGTGCCAGCAGCCCCACAACAGGGGGAAGGGGCTACACCTTC.

The gene calls are TRBV6-5 and TRBJ2-1; D is possibly TRBD1 (6 bases). This CDR3 comprises 15 residues. Trimming pared 6 bases from V and 0 bases from J, leaving 12 bases between. The germline V gene encodes CDR1 MNHEY and CDR2 SVGAGI. This chain's CDR3 is CASSVIGGSYNEQFF. The CDR3 DNA is TGTGCCAGCAGCGTAATAGGGGGCTCCTACAATGAGCAGTTCTTC.

In this sample, this clone turned up once. The chain recombines TRBV15 with TRBJ2-7; 8 positions match TRBD1. J gave up 4 bases and V 0 bases, and 5 bases lay outside the gene matches. Per the germline V gene, CDR1 is LNHNV and CDR2 is YYDKDF (reference sequence). The CDR3 loop spans 15 amino acids. This CDR3 reads CATSRETGGRYEQYF. The CDR3 coding sequence is TGTGCCACCAGCAGAGAAACAGGGGGGAGGTACGAGCAGTACTTC.

The chain joins TRBV6-6 to TRBJ1-5; D is ambiguous. CDR3 size: 11 residues. V was pared by 8 bases and J by 4 bases, with 6 bases between. Per the germline V gene, CDR1 is MNHNY and CDR2 is SVGAGI (reference sequence). CDR3 sequence: CASGVNQPQHF. The CDR3 coding sequence is TGTGCCAGCGGAGTAAATCAGCCCCAGCATTTT.

V is TRBV5-1 and J is TRBJ2-2, with a possible D match to TRBD1 (5 bases). There are 15 residues in the CDR3. V was trimmed by 4 bases and J by 5 bases, leaving 15 bases between them. Germline V gene lookup returns CDR1 SGHRS and CDR2 YFSETQ. The CDR3 coding sequence is TGCGCCAGCAGCCCTCTGGACACGACGACCGGGGAGCTGTTTTTT. As protein: CASSPLDTTTGELFF.

The gene calls are TRBV9 and TRBJ2-3; D is unresolved. The CDR3 totals 12 residues. The V gene's germline CDR1 is SGDLS and CDR2 YYNGEE. V shed 0 bases and J shed 6 bases, with 5 bases lying between them. Here the CDR3 DNA reads TGTGCCAGCAGCGTAGATTCGGATACGCAGTATTTT. Its protein product is CASSVDSDTQYF. Full variable domain (remainder filled in from reference TRBV9 and TRBJ2-3): DSGVTQTPKHLITATGQRVTLRCSPRSGDLSVYWYQQSLDQGLQFLIQYYNGEERAKGNILERFSAQQFPDLHSELNLSSLELGDSALYFCASSVDSDTQYFGPGTRLTVL.

The chain uses TRBV10-3 and TRBJ2-2; 11 bases are shared with TRBD2. Trimming took 4 bases from V and 2 from J; bases not matched to a gene: 9. Germline loops: CDR1 ENHRY, CDR2 SYGVKD. The CDR3 is made up of 18 amino acids. This CDR3 is CAISVMRLAGLNTGELFF. The DNA for the CDR3 is TGTGCCATCAGTGTTATGAGACTAGCGGGATTAAACACCGGGGAGCTGTTTTTT.

The gene calls are TRBV4-2 and TRBJ2-3; 7 bases are a match to TRBD1. This CDR3 region has 15 residues. The germline CDR1 and CDR2 sequences are LGHNA and YNFKEQ. With 0 bases clipped from V and 5 bases from J, the junction kept 5 bases outside the gene matches. CDR3 amino acids: CASSQEKGQRDTQYF. In nucleotides, the CDR3 is TGTGCCAGCAGCCAAGAAAAGGGACAGCGAGATACGCAGTATTTT.

V usage is TRBV6-6 and J usage is TRBJ1-4; 8 nucleotides line up with TRBD1. Per germline, CDR1 MNHNY and CDR2 SVGAGI (reference sequence). CDR3 size: 16 residues. Trimming removed 4 bases from V and 1 base from J; junction bases left unmatched: 5. The CDR3, as DNA: TGTGCCAGCAGTTCGACAGGACAGGGAACTAATGAAAAACTGTTTTTT. This codes for CASSSTGQGTNEKLFF.